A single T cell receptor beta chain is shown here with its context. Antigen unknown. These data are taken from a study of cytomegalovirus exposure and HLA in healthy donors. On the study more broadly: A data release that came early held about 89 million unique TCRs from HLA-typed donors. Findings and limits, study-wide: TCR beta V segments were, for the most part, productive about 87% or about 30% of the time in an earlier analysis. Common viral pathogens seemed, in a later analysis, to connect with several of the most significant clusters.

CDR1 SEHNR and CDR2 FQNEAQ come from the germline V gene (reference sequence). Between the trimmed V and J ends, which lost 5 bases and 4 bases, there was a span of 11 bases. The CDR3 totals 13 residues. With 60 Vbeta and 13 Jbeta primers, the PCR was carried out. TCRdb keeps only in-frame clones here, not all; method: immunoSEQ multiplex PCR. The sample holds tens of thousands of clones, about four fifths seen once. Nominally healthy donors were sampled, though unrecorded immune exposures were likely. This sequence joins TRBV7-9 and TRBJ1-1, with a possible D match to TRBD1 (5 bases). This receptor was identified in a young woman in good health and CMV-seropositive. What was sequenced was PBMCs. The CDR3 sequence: CASSTQGVTEAFF. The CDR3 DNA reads TGTGCCAGCAGCACGCAGGGTGTCACTGAAGCTTTCTTT.